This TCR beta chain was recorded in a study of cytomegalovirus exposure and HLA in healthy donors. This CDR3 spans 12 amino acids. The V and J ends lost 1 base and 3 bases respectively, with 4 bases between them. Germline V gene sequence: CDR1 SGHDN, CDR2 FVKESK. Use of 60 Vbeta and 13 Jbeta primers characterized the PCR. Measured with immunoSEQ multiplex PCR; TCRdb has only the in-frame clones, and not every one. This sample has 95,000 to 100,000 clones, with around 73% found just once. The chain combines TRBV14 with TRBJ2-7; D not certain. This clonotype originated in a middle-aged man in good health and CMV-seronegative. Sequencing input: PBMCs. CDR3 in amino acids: CASSQVVYEQYF. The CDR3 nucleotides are TGTGCCAGCAGCCAAGTAGTCTACGAGCAGTACTTC.